A selection of T cell receptor beta chains follows, all from one sample in a study of beta chain features in type 1 diabetes. The table came from immunoSEQ multiplex PCR; TCRdb's copy has only in-frame clones and leaves some out. The sample contains fewer than 400,000 clones, 6.5% to 10% of which appear only once. Specimen: central memory CD4+ T cells from blood. These TCRs come from a woman aged 18-30 years in good health. Both conserved end residues are part of each CDR3. D genes are given only for firm matches. Size is stated for part of the rows, as once, few or many counts, or as a class when the clone is expanded.

clone_size j_call v_call d_call cdr3_aa cdr3_nt
NA TRBJ1-5 TRBV29-1 NA CSVKGSSLQPQHF TGCAGCGTGAAGGGAAGTTCTTTACAGCCCCAGCATTTT
many TRBJ1-1 TRBV2 NA CASGEQGNTEAFF TGTGCCAGCGGAGAACAGGGGAACACTGAAGCTTTCTTT
NA TRBJ1-5 TRBV6-5 NA CASGRTGNQPQHF TGTGCCAGCGGGCGCACGGGCAATCAGCCCCAGCATTTT
many TRBJ1-2 TRBV9 TRBD1 CASSVDPTGDRGGYTF TGTGCCAGCAGCGTAGATCCTACAGGGGACCGGGGAGGCTACACCTTC
few TRBJ2-5 TRBV7-2 NA CASSLFEQETQYF TGTGCCAGCAGCTTATTCGAACAAGAGACCCAGTACTTC
many TRBJ2-5 TRBV9 TRBD2 CASSPGTSGRGYQETQYF TGTGCCAGCAGCCCAGGGACTAGCGGGAGGGGATACCAAGAGACCCAGTACTTC
NA TRBJ2-5 TRBV6-1 NA CASSEPPGGGFKETQYF TGTGCCAGCAGTGAGCCTCCAGGGGGAGGCTTTAAAGAGACCCAGTACTTC
medium-sized TRBJ2-1 TRBV28 TRBD2 CASSPGLAYNEQFF TGTGCCAGCAGTCCGGGACTAGCGTACAATGAGCAGTTCTTC
NA TRBJ2-4 TRBV6-5 TRBD1 CASSYSIDRDKNIQYF TGTGCCAGCAGTTACTCCATAGACAGGGACAAAAACATTCAGTACTTC
NA TRBJ2-7 TRBV7-2 NA CASSLGRGRYEQYF TGTGCCAGCAGCTTGGGACGAGGGCGCTACGAGCAGTACTTC
few TRBJ1-1 TRBV19 NA CASGGVWGAEAFF TGTGCCAGTGGAGGGGTCTGGGGGGCTGAAGCTTTCTTT
NA TRBJ1-2 TRBV27 TRBD1 CASRGTGTGTYGYTF TGTGCCAGCAGAGGGACCGGGACAGGGACATATGGCTACACCTTC
NA TRBJ2-5 TRBV7-3 TRBD1 CASSSGQFQETQYF TGTGCCAGCAGCTCGGGACAGTTTCAAGAGACCCAGTACTTC
NA TRBJ2-7 TRBV6-1 TRBD1 CASSGQDRGYEQYF TGTGCCAGCAGTGGTCAGGACAGGGGTTACGAGCAGTACTTC
few TRBJ1-5 TRBV19 NA CASRDSNQPQHF TGTGCCAGCAGGGATAGCAATCAGCCCCAGCATTTT
few TRBJ2-7 TRBV4-2 NA CASSQGQDYEQYF TGTGCCAGCAGCCAAGGCCAAGACTACGAGCAGTACTTC
NA TRBJ2-1 TRBV29-1 NA CSVDGGYNEQFF TGCAGCGTTGATGGGGGGTACAATGAGCAGTTCTTC
few TRBJ1-1 TRBV25-1 NA CASSEVGRGGATEAFF TGTGCCAGCAGTGAAGTGGGGAGAGGGGGGGCTACTGAAGCTTTCTTT
NA TRBJ1-4 TRBV10-3 TRBD1 CAISDASQSGDRFF TGTGCCATCAGTGATGCGAGCCAGTCCGGGGACAGATTTTTT
many TRBJ1-2 TRBV18 NA CASSPADNYGYTF TGTGCCAGCTCACCGGCAGATAACTATGGCTACACCTTC
few TRBJ2-6 TRBV4-3 TRBD1 CASSRGQGGGSGANVLTF TGCGCCAGCAGCCGAGGACAGGGCGGTGGCTCTGGGGCCAACGTCCTGACTTTC
NA TRBJ2-3 TRBV5-1 TRBD2 CASSLGSSGSTDTQYF TGCGCCAGCAGCTTGGGTTCTAGCGGCTCCACAGATACGCAGTATTTT
NA TRBJ2-3 TRBV18 NA CASSRGSTDTQYF TGTGCCAGCTCACGGGGGAGCACAGATACGCAGTATTTT
NA TRBJ2-5 TRBV29-1 TRBD1 CSVDTGTGIKTQYF TGCAGCGTTGACACCGGGACAGGGATTAAGACCCAGTACTTC
few TRBJ2-6 TRBV7-2 TRBD2 CASSLRTSRSTSGANVLTF TGTGCCAGCAGCCTGAGGACTAGCCGGTCGACCTCTGGGGCCAACGTCCTGACTTTC
few TRBJ2-2 TRBV29-1 NA CSVELAGDGELFF TGCAGCGTTGAGCTGGCCGGGGACGGGGAGCTGTTTTTT
NA TRBJ2-1 TRBV11-2 NA CASSLVVGGVSSYNEQFF TGTGCCAGCAGCTTAGTAGTTGGGGGAGTCAGCTCCTACAATGAGCAGTTCTTC
medium-sized TRBJ2-1 TRBV21-1 NA CASSMGLDYNEQFF TGTGCCAGCAGCATGGGACTAGACTACAATGAGCAGTTCTTC
many TRBJ2-3 TRBV5-8 NA CASSAALGTSTDTQYF TGTGCCAGCAGCGCGGCACTCGGAACATCTACAGATACGCAGTATTTT